The T cell receptor (beta chain) under discussion was sequenced for a study of cytomegalovirus exposure and HLA in healthy donors. Study outcomes and limitations: Analyses of presence and absence presupposed an approximately uniform sequencing depth across donors. TCR association rates varied by HLA locus in a later analysis, with DRB1 highest and HLA-C lowest. In an earlier analysis, most TCR beta V segments were productive about 87% or about 30% of the time.

Trimming took off 5 bases at V and 2 bases at J, with 18 bases between the two ends. CDR3 size: 16 residues. Germline assignment: CDR1 SEHNR and CDR2 FQNEAQ (reference sequence). Comments on this clone: What it binds is not known.

Vbeta (60) and Jbeta (13) primers were used in the PCR. Some clones are missing from TCRdb's copy, which holds only in-frame ones; the method was immunoSEQ multiplex PCR. The table lists roughly 250,000 clones, 80% of them singletons, with about 0.3% in the top ten. The clonotype was recovered from a girl under 10 years old in good health and CMV-seronegative. This rearrangement joins TRBV7-9 to TRBJ1-2, with a weak D call TRBD1 (6 bases). The sequenced sample was PBMCs. CDR3 loop: CASSPRTETINYGYTF. CDR3 sequence (DNA): TGTGCCAGCAGCCCCCGGACAGAAACAATAAACTATGGCTACACCTTC.